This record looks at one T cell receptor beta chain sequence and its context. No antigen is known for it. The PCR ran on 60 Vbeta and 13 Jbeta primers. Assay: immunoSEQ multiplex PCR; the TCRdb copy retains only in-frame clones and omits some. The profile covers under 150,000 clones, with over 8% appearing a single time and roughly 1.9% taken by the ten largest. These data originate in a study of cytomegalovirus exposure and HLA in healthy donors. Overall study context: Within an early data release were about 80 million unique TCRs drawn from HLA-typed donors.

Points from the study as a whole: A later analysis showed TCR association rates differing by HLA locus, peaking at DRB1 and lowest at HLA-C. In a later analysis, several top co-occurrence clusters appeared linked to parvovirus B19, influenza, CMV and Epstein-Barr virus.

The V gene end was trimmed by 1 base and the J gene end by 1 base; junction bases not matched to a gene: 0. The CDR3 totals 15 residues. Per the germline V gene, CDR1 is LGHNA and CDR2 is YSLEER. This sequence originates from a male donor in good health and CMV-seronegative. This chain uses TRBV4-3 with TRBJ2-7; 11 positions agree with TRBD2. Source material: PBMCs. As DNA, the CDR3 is TGCGCCAGCAGCCAAGGACTAGCGGGATCCTACGAGCAGTACTTC. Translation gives CASSQGLAGSYEQYF.